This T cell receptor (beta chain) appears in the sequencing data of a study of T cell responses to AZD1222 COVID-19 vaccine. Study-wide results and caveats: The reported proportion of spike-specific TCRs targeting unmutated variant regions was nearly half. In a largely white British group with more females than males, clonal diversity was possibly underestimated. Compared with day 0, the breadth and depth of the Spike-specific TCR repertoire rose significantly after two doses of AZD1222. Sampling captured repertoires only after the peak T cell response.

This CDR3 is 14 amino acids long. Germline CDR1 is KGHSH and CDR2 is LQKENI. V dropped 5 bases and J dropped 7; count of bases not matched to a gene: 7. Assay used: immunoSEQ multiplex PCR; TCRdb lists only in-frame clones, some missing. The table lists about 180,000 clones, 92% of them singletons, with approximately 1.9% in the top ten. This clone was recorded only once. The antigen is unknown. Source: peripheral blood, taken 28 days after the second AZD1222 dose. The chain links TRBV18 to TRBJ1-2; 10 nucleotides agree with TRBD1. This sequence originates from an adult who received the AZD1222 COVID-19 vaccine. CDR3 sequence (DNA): TGTGCCAGCTCATCGGGGACAGGGGACTCTGGCTACACCTTC. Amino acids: CASSSGTGDSGYTF.